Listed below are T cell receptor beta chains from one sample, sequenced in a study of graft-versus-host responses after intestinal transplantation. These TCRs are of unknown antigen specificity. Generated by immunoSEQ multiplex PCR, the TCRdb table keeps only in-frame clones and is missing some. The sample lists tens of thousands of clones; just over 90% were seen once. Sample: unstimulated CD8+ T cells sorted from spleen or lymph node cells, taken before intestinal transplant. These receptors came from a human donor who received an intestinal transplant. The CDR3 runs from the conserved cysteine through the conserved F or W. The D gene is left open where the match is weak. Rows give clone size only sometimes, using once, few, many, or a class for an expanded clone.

TGTGCCAGCAGCTTAGCCTCCGGGACAGGGTATACTGAAGCTTTCTTT	CASSLASGTGYTEAFF	TRBD1	.	TRBV7-6	TRBJ1-1
TGTGCCAGCAGCGTAGACTTTATTTTTGGGCTAGACGTAGTCGGGAACACCGGGGAGCTGTTTTTT	CASSVDFIFGLDVVGNTGELFF	.	.	TRBV9	TRBJ2-2
TGTGCCACCAGCAGTGGGGTGTCGGGGAATGGGGAGCCAGCTAGCACAGATACGCAGTATTTT	CATSSGVSGNGEPASTDTQYF	.	.	TRBV15	TRBJ2-3
TGTGCCAGCAGCGTCCGCGTAGCATTCTCGAACACCGGGGAGCTGTTTTTT	CASSVRVAFSNTGELFF	.	.	TRBV9	TRBJ2-2
TGTGCCAGCAGCTCCCCCGGTCCGAACAGGGGACAAAAAAACACCGGGGAGCTGTTTTTT	CASSSPGPNRGQKNTGELFF	.	once	TRBV12-1	TRBJ2-2
TGTGCCAGCAGTTACTGGGGTTATGGCTACACCTTC	CASSYWGYGYTF	.	few	TRBV6-5	TRBJ1-2
TGCAGCGCAAACCCAGGGGGCGAGCAGTACTTC	CSANPGGEQYF	TRBD1	.	TRBV29-1	TRBJ2-7
TGTGCCAGCAGGGCGGGAGGGCCGATCTACGAGCAGTACTTC	CASRAGGPIYEQYF	TRBD2	.	TRBV28	TRBJ2-7
TGTGCCAGCAGCCACCCCCTAGCCAAAAACATTCAGTACTTC	CASSHPLAKNIQYF	.	.	TRBV28	TRBJ2-4
TGTGCCAGCAGCTTGGGGTCGGATGAGCAGTTCTTC	CASSLGSDEQFF	.	.	TRBV5-6	TRBJ2-1
TGTGCCAGCGGATTGATTTACGAGTACCAAGAGACCCAGTACTTC	CASGLIYEYQETQYF	.	.	TRBV6-1	TRBJ2-5
TGCAGCGTTGAAGAGACAGGGGTATGGAGCACTGAAGCTTTCTTT	CSVEETGVWSTEAFF	TRBD1	.	TRBV29-1	TRBJ1-1
TGTGCCAGCAGCTTAGTGCGGGGCGGCCAAGCTTTCTTT	CASSLVRGGQAFF	.	.	TRBV11-2	TRBJ1-1
TGTGCCAGCAGCGACGAGGTCGCAGATACGCAGTATTTT	CASSDEVADTQYF	.	.	TRBV9	TRBJ2-3